The rows below give T cell receptor beta chains drawn from one sample of a study of T cell changes during pregnancy in multiple sclerosis. Sequencing used immunoSEQ multiplex PCR; TCRdb keeps in-frame clones, though not all of them. The table includes about 76,000 clones, just under 95% detected once. Source: peripheral blood, taken after pregnancy. These receptors all come from a female donor in good health, enrolled as a control in a pregnancy study. Each CDR3 is given with its conserved first and last residue. D genes are given only for firm matches. The size field is filled for only some rows; it gives once, few, many or a size class.

V gene	clone size	D gene	J gene	CDR3 DNA	CDR3 protein
TRBV7-2	once	TRBD1	TRBJ2-4	TGTGCCAGCAGCACCGGGACAGCAAACATTCAGTACTTC	CASSTGTANIQYF
TRBV4-1	-	-	TRBJ2-2	TGCGCCAGCAGCCAAGCGGAGACAGCCCCCGGGGAGCTGTTTTTT	CASSQAETAPGELFF
TRBV6-5	-	-	TRBJ2-3	TGTGCCAGCGGCCGGGACTTTGCCACAGATACGCAGTATTTT	CASGRDFATDTQYF
TRBV28	-	-	TRBJ1-2	TGTGCCAGCAATTCCCGGGCGGGGGTTTATGGCTACACCTTC	CASNSRAGVYGYTF
TRBV30	-	-	TRBJ2-1	TGTGCCTGTGAGGGAGTTCTTGGTGAGCAGTTCTTC	CACEGVLGEQFF
TRBV6-4	-	-	TRBJ1-1	TGTGCCAGCAGTGTAGGGGTATCAACTGAAGCTTTCTTT	CASSVGVSTEAFF
TRBV28	-	TRBD1	TRBJ2-5	TGTGCCAGCAGTTCACCGGGACAGGGGGCGCGGGAGACCCAGTACTTC	CASSSPGQGARETQYF
TRBV6-5	few	-	TRBJ1-6	TGTGCCAGCAGTACCCCCTTCGGGGATTCACCCCTCCACTTT	CASSTPFGDSPLHF
TRBV7-9	-	-	TRBJ2-6	TGTGCCAGCAGCTTTCCGCGGGCTGGGGCCAACGTCCTGACTTTC	CASSFPRAGANVLTF
TRBV27	-	TRBD1	TRBJ2-7	TGTGCCAGCAGACCGATAAACAGGGGCTCCTACGAGCAGTACTTC	CASRPINRGSYEQYF
TRBV7-2	-	TRBD2	TRBJ2-3	TGTGCCAGCAGCTTAGCCGGGACTAGCGGGGCTCAGGGTACGCAGTATTTT	CASSLAGTSGAQGTQYF
TRBV6-5	-	TRBD1	TRBJ2-7	TGTGCCAGCAGTTACCTCCGGGACAGGATCAACGAGCAGTACTTC	CASSYLRDRINEQYF
TRBV6-1	-	TRBD2	TRBJ2-7	TGTGCCAGCAGTGAAGGTGCGGGGGAGTCCTACGAGCAGTACTTC	CASSEGAGESYEQYF
TRBV4-1	-	-	TRBJ2-2	TGCGCCAGCAGCCAGCGGGGAACCGGGGAGCTGTTTTTT	CASSQRGTGELFF
TRBV6-4	-	-	TRBJ1-5	TGTGCCAGCAGTGTCGGGGGAGGGCATCAGCCCCAGCATTTT	CASSVGGGHQPQHF
TRBV7-2	-	-	TRBJ2-7	TGTGCCAGCAGCTTAGCGGGAGCAGGACTACCCCTCGAGCAGTACTTC	CASSLAGAGLPLEQYF
TRBV28	-	TRBD1	TRBJ1-2	TGTGCCAGCAGTCCGATACAGGGGACCTATGGCTACACCTTC	CASSPIQGTYGYTF
TRBV6-4	medium-sized	-	TRBJ2-1	TGTGCCAGCAGTAAGGACAGCTCCTACAATGAGCAGTTCTTC	CASSKDSSYNEQFF
TRBV28	-	TRBD1	TRBJ2-1	TGTGCCAGCAGCTCAGGACAGGGTAGAAGATATGAGCAGTTCTTC	CASSSGQGRRYEQFF
TRBV29-1	once	-	TRBJ1-4	TGCAGCGTAGTCGGCGGTAATGAAAAACTGTTTTTT	CSVVGGNEKLFF
TRBV4-1	-	-	TRBJ2-5	TGCGCCAGCAGCCCTCTAGTCTCGACAGCTCAAGAGACCCAGTACTTC	CASSPLVSTAQETQYF
TRBV6-5	-	TRBD1	TRBJ2-1	TGTGCCAGCAGACCCGGGACAGGGGGCAATGAGCAGTTCTTC	CASRPGTGGNEQFF
TRBV13	-	-	TRBJ1-1	TGTGCCAGCAGGAACCTCGGGGCGGGGGCCGTCACTGAAGCTTTCTTT	CASRNLGAGAVTEAFF
TRBV11-3	-	-	TRBJ2-7	TGTGCCAGCAGCTTAGCACAGAACTACGAGCAGTACTTC	CASSLAQNYEQYF
TRBV9	-	TRBD2	TRBJ2-7	TGTGCCAGCAGCGTAGGGGGGACTAGGGGGTACGAGCAGTACTTC	CASSVGGTRGYEQYF
TRBV21-1	-	-	TRBJ2-7	TGTGCCAGCAGCAAAGGCCCAACTACATGCGAGCAGTACTTC	CASSKGPTTCEQYF
TRBV28	once	-	TRBJ1-1	TGTGCCACCGTAGAACTTATCACTGAAGCTTTCTTT	CATVELITEAFF
TRBV6-5	-	TRBD1	TRBJ2-1	TGTGCCAGCAGTCGGGACAGAACCAATGAGCAGTTCTTC	CASSRDRTNEQFF
TRBV4-2	-	TRBD1	TRBJ1-2	TGTGCCAGCAGCCAAATGACAGGGGTCGGCGGTTATGGCTACACCTTC	CASSQMTGVGGYGYTF
TRBV10-3	-	TRBD2	TRBJ2-2	TGTGCCATCACCCGGGGGGGGACCCTGAACACCGGGGAGCTGTTTTTT	CAITRGGTLNTGELFF
TRBV5-4	once	TRBD2	TRBJ2-5	TGTGCCAGCAGCTCAGGACTAGCGGTGGAGACCCAGTACTTC	CASSSGLAVETQYF
TRBV14	-	-	TRBJ1-6	TGTGCCAGCAGCCAAGATCTACTAGGGCGAAATTCACCCCTCCACTTT	CASSQDLLGRNSPLHF
TRBV5-1	once	-	TRBJ2-5	TGCGCCAGCAGAGACAGCCTCCAGGAGACCCAGTACTTC	CASRDSLQETQYF
TRBV7-2	-	TRBD1	TRBJ1-1	TGTGCCAGCAGCCAGGGACAGGCGAACACTGAAGCTTTCTTT	CASSQGQANTEAFF
TRBV15	-	TRBD1	TRBJ2-2	TGTGCCACCAGCAGCACAGGGGGCATGTCCGGGGAGCTGTTTTTT	CATSSTGGMSGELFF
TRBV5-1	once	TRBD2	TRBJ2-3	TGCGCCAGCAGCTTGACTGTTAGCGGGGATCTCACAGATACGCAGTATTTT	CASSLTVSGDLTDTQYF
TRBV15	-	TRBD1	TRBJ2-3	TGTGCCACCAGCGCAAGGACAGGGGGCTACACAGATACGCAGTATTTT	CATSARTGGYTDTQYF
TRBV29-1	-	TRBD2	TRBJ2-1	TGCAGCGCTCGACTAGCGGGAGGAAACAATGAGCAGTTCTTC	CSARLAGGNNEQFF
TRBV28	few	TRBD2	TRBJ2-7	TGTGCCAGCAGATTACCGCTAGCGGGGGGACTAGGGGAGCAGTACTTC	CASRLPLAGGLGEQYF
TRBV25-1	-	-	TRBJ2-3	TGTGCCAGCAGTGAACTCTCCGCAGCGGGCCCAGATACGCAGTATTTT	CASSELSAAGPDTQYF
TRBV19	-	TRBD1	TRBJ1-1	TGTGCCAGTAATCCAGGGGGAGTCACTGAAGCTTTCTTT	CASNPGGVTEAFF
TRBV7-2	once	TRBD2	TRBJ2-3	TGTGCCAGCAGCTTAGGGACTAGCTTTGATACGCAGTATTTT	CASSLGTSFDTQYF
TRBV18	-	TRBD1	TRBJ1-5	TGTGCCAGCTCACCCCCCGACAGGGGCCGAGGCAATCAGCCCCAGCATTTT	CASSPPDRGRGNQPQHF
TRBV27	-	TRBD1	TRBJ1-4	TGTGCCAGCAGCACCGCGGACAGGGGAAATGAAAAACTGTTTTTT	CASSTADRGNEKLFF
TRBV6-1	-	-	TRBJ2-5	TGTGCCAGCACCTGGGGGCAGGAGACCCAGTACTTC	CASTWGQETQYF
TRBV19	-	-	TRBJ1-6	TGTGCCAGTAGTATAGGCAGCTCCTATAATTCACCCCTCCACTTT	CASSIGSSYNSPLHF
TRBV4-3	-	-	TRBJ2-3	TGCGCCAGCAGCCAAGATTTTCCAGATAGCACAGATACGCAGTATTTT	CASSQDFPDSTDTQYF
TRBV28	-	-	TRBJ1-4	TGTGCCAGCAGTACTCAGGTTCCTGCAACTAATGAAAAACTGTTTTTT	CASSTQVPATNEKLFF
TRBV6-6	-	TRBD1	TRBJ2-7	TGTGCCAGCAGCCAAGACAGGGACTACGAGCAGTACTTC	CASSQDRDYEQYF
TRBV7-9	-	TRBD2	TRBJ2-5	TGTGCCAGCAGCTTACGACTAGCGGGGGAGACCCAGTACTTC	CASSLRLAGETQYF
TRBV21-1	-	-	TRBJ1-5	TGTGCCAGCAGCTTACCGGGGGGGTGGCAGCCCCAGCATTTT	CASSLPGGWQPQHF
TRBV21-1	-	-	TRBJ2-2	TGTGCCAGCAGCAACAGCGGGGATTCGAGCACCGGGGAGCTGTTTTTT	CASSNSGDSSTGELFF